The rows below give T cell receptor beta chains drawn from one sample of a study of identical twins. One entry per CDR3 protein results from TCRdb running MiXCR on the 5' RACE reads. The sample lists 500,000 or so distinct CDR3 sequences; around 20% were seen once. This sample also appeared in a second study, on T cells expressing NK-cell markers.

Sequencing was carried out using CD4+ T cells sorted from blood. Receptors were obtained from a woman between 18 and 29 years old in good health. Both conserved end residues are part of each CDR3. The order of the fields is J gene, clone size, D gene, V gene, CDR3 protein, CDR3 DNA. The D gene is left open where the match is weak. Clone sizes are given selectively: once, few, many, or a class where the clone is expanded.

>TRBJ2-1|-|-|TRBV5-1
CASRSQGNYNEQFF
TGCGCCAGCAGATCCCAGGGGAACTACAATGAGCAGTTCTTC
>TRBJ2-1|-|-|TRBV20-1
CSARLTEQFF
TGCAGTGCTAGGTTAACGGAGCAGTTCTTC
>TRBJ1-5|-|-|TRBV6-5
CASSYPQGSKGNSNQPQHF
TGTGCCAGCAGTTACCCCCAGGGATCCAAGGGGAATAGCAATCAGCCCCAGCATTTT
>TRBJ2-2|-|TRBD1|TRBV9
CASSVLGQQGSGELFF
TGTGCCAGCAGCGTATTGGGACAGCAGGGATCCGGGGAGCTGTTTTTT
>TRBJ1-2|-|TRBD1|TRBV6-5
CASVRGQTNYGYTF
TGTGCCAGCGTTAGGGGACAGACTAACTATGGCTACACCTTC
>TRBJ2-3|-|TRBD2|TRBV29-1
CSVETRLAATDTQYF
TGCAGCGTTGAGACCAGACTAGCGGCAACAGATACGCAGTATTTT
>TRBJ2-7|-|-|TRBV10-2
CASSEYRDNSYEQYF
TGCGCCAGCAGTGAATACCGGGACAACTCCTACGAGCAGTACTTC
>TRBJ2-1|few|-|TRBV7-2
CASSLELALIYNEQFF
TGTGCCAGCAGCTTAGAATTAGCCCTGATCTACAATGAGCAGTTCTTC
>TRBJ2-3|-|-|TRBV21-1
CASKPRELDTQYF
TGTGCCAGCAAACCGCGGGAGTTAGATACGCAGTATTTT
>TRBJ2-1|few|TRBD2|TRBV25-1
CASSESSGSLYEQFF
TGTGCCAGCAGTGAATCGAGCGGGAGCCTCTATGAGCAGTTCTTC
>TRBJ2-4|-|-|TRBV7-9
CASSLAQLNIQYF
TGTGCCAGCAGCTTAGCGCAACTAAACATTCAGTACTTC
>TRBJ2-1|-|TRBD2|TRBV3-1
CASSQTSGRARDEQFF
TGTGCCAGCAGCCAGACTAGCGGGAGGGCACGCGATGAGCAGTTCTTC
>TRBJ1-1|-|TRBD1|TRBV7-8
CASWALGQAAPRKEAFF
TGTGCCAGCTGGGCGTTGGGACAGGCGGCACCTCGTAAAGAAGCTTTCTTT
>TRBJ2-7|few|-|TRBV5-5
CASSTLRDAEQYF
TGTGCCAGCAGCACCCTAAGGGACGCCGAGCAGTACTTC
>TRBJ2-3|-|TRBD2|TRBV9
CASSVDQGPRGDTQYF
TGTGCCAGCAGCGTAGATCAGGGACCGCGGGGGGATACGCAGTATTTT
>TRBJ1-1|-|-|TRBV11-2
CASSLAAGNTEAFF
TGTGCCAGCAGCTTAGCGGCGGGGAACACTGAAGCTTTCTTT
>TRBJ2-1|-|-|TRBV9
CASSVLGQPYNEQFF
TGTGCCAGCAGCGTACTTGGACAGCCCTACAATGAGCAGTTCTTC
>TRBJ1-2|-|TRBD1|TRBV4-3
CASSPGPRTGTGGYTF
TGCGCCAGCAGCCCAGGACCGAGGACAGGAACTGGCGGCTACACCTTC
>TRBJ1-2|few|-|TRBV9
CASMTPNYGYTF
TGTGCCAGCATGACCCCTAACTATGGCTACACCTTC
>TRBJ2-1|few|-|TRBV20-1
CSLPAGLSYNEQFF
TGCAGTCTCCCAGCGGGCCTGTCCTACAATGAGCAGTTCTTC
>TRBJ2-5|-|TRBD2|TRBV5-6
CASSLGGRGETQYF
TGTGCCAGCAGCTTGGGCGGGAGAGGGGAGACCCAGTACTTC
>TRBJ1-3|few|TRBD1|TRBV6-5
CASSSDDREYGNTIYF
TGTGCCAGCAGTTCCGATGACAGGGAGTACGGAAACACCATATATTTT
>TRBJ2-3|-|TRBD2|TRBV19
CASSNSGDGTDTQYF
TGTGCCAGTAGTAATAGCGGGGACGGCACAGATACGCAGTATTTT
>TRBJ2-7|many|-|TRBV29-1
CSVGRRTAGDEQYF
TGCAGCGTTGGCCGTCGGACCGCAGGGGACGAGCAGTACTTC
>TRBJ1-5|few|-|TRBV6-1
CASSEAQNQPQHF
TGTGCCAGCAGTGAAGCGCAGAATCAGCCCCAGCATTTT
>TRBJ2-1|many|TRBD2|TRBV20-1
CSARVLAGAYNEQFF
TGCAGTGCTAGAGTACTAGCGGGGGCCTACAATGAGCAGTTCTTC
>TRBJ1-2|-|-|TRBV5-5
CASSFPSGVYGYTF
TGTGCCAGCAGCTTTCCCTCAGGGGTCTATGGCTACACCTTC
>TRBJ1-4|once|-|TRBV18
CASSPQGFEEKLFF
TGTGCCAGCTCACCACAGGGATTCGAGGAAAAACTGTTTTTT
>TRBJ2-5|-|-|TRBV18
CASSPGSGMETQYF
TGTGCCAGCTCACCGGGATCCGGGATGGAGACCCAGTACTTC
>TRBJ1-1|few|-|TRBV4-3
CASSQDFQRNTEAFF
TGCGCCAGCAGCCAAGATTTTCAGAGAAACACTGAAGCTTTCTTT
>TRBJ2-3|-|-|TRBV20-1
CSALNLADTQYF
TGCAGTGCTCTGAATCTAGCCGATACGCAGTATTTT
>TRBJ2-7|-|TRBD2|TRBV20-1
CSAYPAGGSSYEQYF
TGCAGTGCCTACCCGGCGGGGGGAAGCTCCTACGAGCAGTACTTC
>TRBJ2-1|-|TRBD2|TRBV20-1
CSAASGRSYNEQFF
TGCAGTGCTGCAAGCGGGAGAAGCTACAATGAGCAGTTCTTC
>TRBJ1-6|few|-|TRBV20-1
CSARVSGRSYNSPLHF
TGCAGTGCTAGAGTTTCCGGGAGGTCCTATAATTCACCCCTCCACTTT
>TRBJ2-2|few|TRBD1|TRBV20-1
CSAFIPGGQTGELFF
TGCAGTGCTTTTATCCCAGGGGGCCAAACCGGGGAGCTGTTTTTT
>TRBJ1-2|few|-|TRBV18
CASSPSDQGYTF
TGTGCCAGCTCACCATCGGACCAAGGCTACACCTTC
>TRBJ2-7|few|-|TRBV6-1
CASTQGTGSSYEQYF
TGTGCCAGCACCCAGGGAACAGGGAGCTCCTACGAGCAGTACTTC
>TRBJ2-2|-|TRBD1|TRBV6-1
CASGPLTKARGNIGELFF
TGTGCCAGCGGACCACTAACCAAGGCCAGGGGGAATATCGGGGAGCTGTTTTTT
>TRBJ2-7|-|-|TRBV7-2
CASSLGATNYEQYF
TGTGCCAGCAGCTTAGGAGCTACGAACTACGAGCAGTACTTC
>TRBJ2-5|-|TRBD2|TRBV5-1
CASSSSGRMSQETQYF
TGCGCCAGCAGCTCAAGCGGGAGAATGAGCCAAGAGACCCAGTACTTC